Listed below are T cell receptor beta chains from one sample, sequenced in a study of CD8+CD57+ T cells in acquired aplastic anemia. A single record per CDR3 protein comes from TCRdb applying MiXCR to the reads. Of roughly 200,000 distinct CDR3 sequences listed, around 63% are singletons. What was sequenced was sorted CD4+, CD8+, or CD8+CD57+ T cells (not recorded which) from PBMCs. The source of these receptors is a human donor in good health. The CDR3 runs from the conserved cysteine through the conserved F or W. D genes are given only for firm matches. A row's size may be missing; if present it is once, few, many or a size class.

v_call	j_call	clone_size	d_call	cdr3_nt	cdr3_aa
TRBV6-2/TRBV6-3	TRBJ1-2	.	.	TGTGCCAGCAGTCCTACAGGGTTTCTGCGTGGCTACACCTTC	CASSPTGFLRGYTF
TRBV20-1	TRBJ2-7	.	TRBD2	TGCAGTGCTAGACGCCTAGCGGGGGGGCTTAACGAGCAGTACTTC	CSARRLAGGLNEQYF
TRBV7-9	TRBJ1-4	many	TRBD1	TGTGCCAGCAGCTTTGGTTATAGTGTTGGACAGGGGATTGAGGAAAAACTGTTTTTT	CASSFGYSVGQGIEEKLFF
TRBV7-9	TRBJ2-2	.	TRBD2	TGTGCCAGCAGCTCAGCGGGAGAAGGCACCGGGGAGCTGTTTTTT	CASSSAGEGTGELFF
TRBV20-1	TRBJ2-3	.	TRBD2	TGCAGTGCTAGAGGTAGCTCGGCTAGCGGGACGCGGGGCACAGATACGCAGTATTTT	CSARGSSASGTRGTDTQYF
TRBV2	TRBJ2-5	once	TRBD2	TGTGCCAGCAGGGGGACTAGCTCTGAGACCCAGTACTTC	CASRGTSSETQYF
TRBV20-1	TRBJ1-1	.	.	TGCAGTGCACTCTGGAGGGTGAACACTGAAGCTTTCTTT	CSALWRVNTEAFF
TRBV7-3	TRBJ2-7	.	.	TGTGCCAGCAGCTTCGGACTTGTAAGCTCCTACGAGCAGTACTTC	CASSFGLVSSYEQYF
TRBV7-2	TRBJ2-6	.	.	TGTGCCAGCAGCTTAGTCTACAGCTCCTCTGGGGCCAACGTCCTGACTTTC	CASSLVYSSSGANVLTF
TRBV7-6	TRBJ1-5	.	.	TGTGCCAGCAGCTACTTCAGGGAAGCCTACGAGCATTTT	CASSYFREAYEHF
TRBV14	TRBJ2-2	many	TRBD1	TGTGCCAGCAGCCCAGACAGGGGGCACACCGGGGAGCTGTTTTTT	CASSPDRGHTGELFF
TRBV11-2	TRBJ2-7	few	TRBD1	TGTGCCACCAGTGCCATCCAACAGGGGGGACAAGGAGGCGAGCAGTACTTC	CATSAIQQGGQGGEQYF
TRBV20-1	TRBJ2-1	many	TRBD2	TGCAGTGCTAGAGATAGGGGTCTAGCGGGGGGGCCCGCCAATGAGCAGTTCTTC	CSARDRGLAGGPANEQFF
TRBV28	TRBJ2-3	many	.	TGTGCCAGCAGTTTTAGGGGGATCCATACGCAGTATTTT	CASSFRGIHTQYF
TRBV29-1	TRBJ2-5	.	.	TGCAGCGTTGGGAGGGCGAGGGGAGGACAAGAGACCCAGTACTTC	CSVGRARGGQETQYF
TRBV29-1	TRBJ1-3	.	.	TGCAGCGTTGCGGCAGGGCCTGGAAACACCATATATTTT	CSVAAGPGNTIYF
TRBV6-2/TRBV6-3	TRBJ2-3	.	.	TGTGCCAGCAGTTACGTGTGGGGGCCCAACAATGAGCAGTATTTT	CASSYVWGPNNEQYF
TRBV7-9	TRBJ2-5	.	TRBD1	TGTGCCAGCAGCCCCCAGGACAGGCAGAGGAAAGAGACCCAGTACTTC	CASSPQDRQRKETQYF
TRBV24-1	TRBJ1-2	.	.	TGTGCCACCAGTGATCCTCTCGACAGACACGATGGCTACACCTTC	CATSDPLDRHDGYTF
TRBV9	TRBJ2-2	.	.	TGTGCCAGCAGCGTAGGCATTACCGGGGAGCTGTTTTTT	CASSVGITGELFF
TRBV19	TRBJ1-3	many	TRBD1	TGTGCCAGTAGTACGACAGGGGGCCCTTCTGGAAACACCATATATTTT	CASSTTGGPSGNTIYF
TRBV19	TRBJ1-1	many	.	TGTGCCAGTTTATCCAGGGCTGGCACTGAAGCTTTCTTT	CASLSRAGTEAFF
TRBV20-1	TRBJ2-7	.	.	TGCAGTGCCCCCATCGCGGGACTGTCCTATGAGCAGTACTTC	CSAPIAGLSYEQYF
TRBV15	TRBJ2-1	.	.	TGTGCCACCAGCAGAGTTGCCCTAGCGGGACAGGAAAATGAGCAGTTCTTC	CATSRVALAGQENEQFF
TRBV7-2	TRBJ2-7	.	TRBD2	TGTGCCAGCAGCCCGGCTAGCGGGGGGACCTACGAGCAGTACTTC	CASSPASGGTYEQYF
TRBV5-4	TRBJ1-4	.	.	TGTGCCAGCAGCTTGACAGGCGACGAAAAACTGTTTTTT	CASSLTGDEKLFF
TRBV12-3/TRBV12-4	TRBJ1-2	many	.	TGTGCCAGCAGTTTAAGCCTCTATGGCTACACCTTC	CASSLSLYGYTF
TRBV5-6	TRBJ2-3	many	TRBD2	TGTGCCAGCAGCTATGGTAGCGGGGGCCCCCTGGTCACAGATACGCAGTATTTT	CASSYGSGGPLVTDTQYF